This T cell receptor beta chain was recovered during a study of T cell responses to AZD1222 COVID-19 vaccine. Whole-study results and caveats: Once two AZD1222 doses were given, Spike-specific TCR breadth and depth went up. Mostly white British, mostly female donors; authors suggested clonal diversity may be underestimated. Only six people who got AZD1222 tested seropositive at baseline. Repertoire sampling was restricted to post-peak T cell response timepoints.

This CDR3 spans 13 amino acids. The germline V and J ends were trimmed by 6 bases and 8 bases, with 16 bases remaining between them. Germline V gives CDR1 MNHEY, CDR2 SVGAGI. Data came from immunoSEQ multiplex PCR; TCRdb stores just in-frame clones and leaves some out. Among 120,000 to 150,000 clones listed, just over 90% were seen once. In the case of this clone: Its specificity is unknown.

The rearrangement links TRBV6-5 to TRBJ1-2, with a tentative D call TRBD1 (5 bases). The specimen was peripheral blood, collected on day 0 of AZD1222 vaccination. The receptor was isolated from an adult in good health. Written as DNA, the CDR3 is TGTGCCAGCAGACTGGGGGGGGGAGGGGGCTACACCTTC. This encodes CASRLGGGGGYTF.